This is a list of T cell receptor beta chains from one sample in a study of cytomegalovirus exposure and HLA in healthy donors. Assay used: immunoSEQ multiplex PCR; TCRdb lists only in-frame clones, some missing. The data show around 120,000 clones, with about 79% seen just once and roughly 2.5% held by the top ten. The sequencing sample was made of PBMCs. These receptor sequences come from a man between 45 and 60 years old in good health and CMV-seropositive. Both conserved end residues are part of each CDR3. A D gene is named only where the DNA matches it firmly. Size is omitted from some rows. Given values are once, few, many or a class for expanded clones.

V: TRBV18
D: -
J: TRBJ1-1
size: -
CDR3: CASSPGLSNTEAFF
DNA: TGTGCCAGCTCACCAGGACTCAGTAACACTGAAGCTTTCTTT

V: TRBV7-8
D: -
J: TRBJ1-4
size: -
CDR3: CASSLAGRKLFF
DNA: TGTGCCAGCAGCTTAGCGGGCAGAAAACTGTTTTTT

V: TRBV11-2
D: -
J: TRBJ1-2
size: -
CDR3: CASSLDWGGLNYGYTF
DNA: TGTGCCAGCAGCTTAGATTGGGGCGGATTAAACTATGGCTACACCTTC

V: TRBV14
D: -
J: TRBJ2-1
size: few
CDR3: CASSPLAMLNEQFF
DNA: TGTGCCAGCAGCCCACTAGCTATGCTCAATGAGCAGTTCTTC

V: TRBV5-1
D: TRBD2
J: TRBJ2-7
size: -
CDR3: CASSLLVAGNSYEQYF
DNA: TGCGCCAGCAGCTTGTTGGTAGCGGGGAACTCCTACGAGCAGTACTTC

V: TRBV6-5
D: -
J: TRBJ2-1
size: -
CDR3: CASSSTWDTSGEQFF
DNA: TGTGCCAGCAGCTCCACCTGGGACACCTCGGGTGAGCAGTTCTTC

V: TRBV5-5
D: -
J: TRBJ1-2
size: -
CDR3: CASSLGGVNYGYTF
DNA: TGTGCCAGCAGCTTGGGGGGCGTAAACTATGGCTACACCTTC

V: TRBV7-3
D: -
J: TRBJ2-3
size: -
CDR3: CASSLSHGEDTQYF
DNA: TGTGCCAGCAGCTTGTCCCACGGGGAAGATACGCAGTATTTT

V: TRBV5-4
D: TRBD1
J: TRBJ1-2
size: -
CDR3: CASSRGQGTSHSNYGYTF
DNA: TGTGCCAGCAGTCGGGGACAGGGGACCTCTCATTCTAACTATGGCTACACCTTC

V: TRBV5-1
D: TRBD1
J: TRBJ1-2
size: -
CDR3: CASSLGTGVNYGYTF
DNA: TGCGCCAGCAGCCTCGGGACAGGGGTTAACTATGGCTACACCTTC

V: TRBV2
D: TRBD2
J: TRBJ2-3
size: -
CDR3: CASVPGTTGGTQYF
DNA: TGTGCCAGCGTACCCGGGACTACCGGGGGTACGCAGTATTTT

V: TRBV7-2
D: TRBD1
J: TRBJ1-2
size: -
CDR3: CASSGGSQGANYGYTF
DNA: TGTGCCAGCAGCGGCGGGAGTCAGGGGGCCAACTATGGCTACACCTTC

V: TRBV5-6
D: TRBD2
J: TRBJ2-7
size: -
CDR3: CASTGRGGSFYEQYF
DNA: TGTGCCAGCACCGGTAGGGGCGGGAGTTTCTACGAGCAGTACTTC

V: TRBV6-1
D: -
J: TRBJ1-3
size: -
CDR3: CASSESPWSSGNTIYF
DNA: TGTGCCAGCAGTGAATCCCCCTGGAGCTCTGGAAACACCATATATTTT

V: TRBV9
D: -
J: TRBJ2-3
size: -
CDR3: CASSVGRQGTDTQYF
DNA: TGTGCCAGCAGCGTGGGCCGGCAGGGCACAGATACGCAGTATTTT

V: TRBV28
D: -
J: TRBJ2-3
size: -
CDR3: CATGTEYTDTQYF
DNA: TGTGCCACCGGGACTGAGTACACAGATACGCAGTATTTT

V: TRBV6-1
D: TRBD1
J: TRBJ1-3
size: -
CDR3: CASRTGNSGNTIYF
DNA: TGTGCCAGCAGGACAGGGAATTCTGGAAACACCATATATTTT

V: TRBV4-2
D: TRBD2
J: TRBJ2-2
size: -
CDR3: CASSQSGGLNTGELFF
DNA: TGTGCCAGCAGCCAATCGGGGGGATTAAACACCGGGGAGCTGTTTTTT

V: TRBV4-2
D: TRBD2
J: TRBJ2-7
size: -
CDR3: CASSQEVGGIEYEQYF
DNA: TGTGCCAGCAGCCAAGAGGTCGGGGGGATCGAGTACGAGCAGTACTTC

V: TRBV2
D: -
J: TRBJ2-2
size: -
CDR3: CASTKGRRETGELFF
DNA: TGTGCCAGCACTAAAGGGCGGAGGGAGACCGGGGAGCTGTTTTTT

V: TRBV14
D: -
J: TRBJ2-1
size: -
CDR3: CASSQDLSGYNEQFF
DNA: TGTGCCAGCAGCCAAGATCTGAGCGGATACAATGAGCAGTTCTTC

V: TRBV2
D: TRBD1
J: TRBJ1-3
size: once
CDR3: CASSEWQGAGNTIYF
DNA: TGTGCCAGCAGTGAGTGGCAGGGGGCTGGAAACACCATATATTTT

V: TRBV7-2
D: TRBD2
J: TRBJ2-1
size: -
CDR3: CASSSPGLALDEQFF
DNA: TGTGCCAGCAGCTCGCCGGGACTAGCGTTGGATGAGCAGTTCTTC

V: TRBV4-2
D: TRBD2
J: TRBJ2-5
size: once
CDR3: CASSQEGGETQYF
DNA: TGTGCCAGCAGCCAAGAGGGGGGGGAGACCCAGTACTTC

V: TRBV29-1
D: -
J: TRBJ1-1
size: -
CDR3: CSVPGSYTEAFF
DNA: TGCAGCGTCCCCGGTAGTTACACTGAAGCTTTCTTT

V: TRBV6-5
D: TRBD1
J: TRBJ1-1
size: -
CDR3: CASTPDRGTEAFF
DNA: TGTGCCAGCACTCCGGACAGGGGGACTGAAGCTTTCTTT

V: TRBV2
D: -
J: TRBJ2-1
size: -
CDR3: CASRSGLQSNEQFF
DNA: TGTGCCAGCAGGTCGGGACTGCAATCAAATGAGCAGTTCTTC

V: TRBV6-1
D: -
J: TRBJ1-4
size: once
CDR3: CASSEVRFSSEKLFF
DNA: TGTGCCAGCAGTGAAGTGAGGTTTAGCTCCGAAAAACTGTTTTTT

V: TRBV19
D: TRBD1
J: TRBJ2-2
size: -
CDR3: CASRSGQVNTGELFF
DNA: TGTGCCAGTAGAAGTGGACAGGTCAACACCGGGGAGCTGTTTTTT

V: TRBV9
D: -
J: TRBJ1-3
size: -
CDR3: CASSSRTGSGNTIYF
DNA: TGTGCCAGCAGCTCCCGAACAGGGTCTGGAAACACCATATATTTT

V: TRBV7-2
D: TRBD2
J: TRBJ2-1
size: -
CDR3: CASRQGVAGGSYNEQFF
DNA: TGTGCCAGCAGACAGGGGGTAGCGGGGGGATCCTACAATGAGCAGTTCTTC

V: TRBV18
D: TRBD1
J: TRBJ2-5
size: -
CDR3: CASSPGGQAEETQYF
DNA: TGTGCCAGCTCACCAGGAGGACAGGCAGAAGAGACCCAGTACTTC

V: TRBV9
D: TRBD1
J: TRBJ1-2
size: -
CDR3: CASNPNAGQPYGYTF
DNA: TGTGCCAGCAACCCTAACGCGGGACAGCCTTATGGCTACACCTTC

V: TRBV5-6
D: -
J: TRBJ2-5
size: -
CDR3: CASRFQGKETQYF
DNA: TGTGCCAGCAGATTCCAGGGTAAGGAGACCCAGTACTTC

V: TRBV27
D: -
J: TRBJ2-1
size: -
CDR3: CASRGESSYNEQFF
DNA: TGTGCCAGCAGAGGGGAAAGCTCCTACAATGAGCAGTTCTTC

V: TRBV10-3
D: TRBD1
J: TRBJ2-7
size: -
CDR3: CAISESRGTDEQYF
DNA: TGTGCCATCAGTGAGTCAAGGGGGACAGATGAGCAGTACTTC

V: TRBV2
D: -
J: TRBJ1-1
size: -
CDR3: CASSGGVNTEAFF
DNA: TGTGCCAGCAGTGGCGGGGTGAATACTGAAGCTTTCTTT

V: TRBV9
D: TRBD1
J: TRBJ2-3
size: few
CDR3: CASSARGQPHTDTQYF
DNA: TGTGCCAGCAGCGCCCGGGGACAGCCACACACAGATACGCAGTATTTT

V: TRBV27
D: TRBD2
J: TRBJ2-1
size: -
CDR3: CASTLTSGYNEQFF
DNA: TGTGCCAGCACCTTGACTAGCGGATACAATGAGCAGTTCTTC

V: TRBV4-2
D: TRBD1
J: TRBJ1-1
size: few
CDR3: CASSRGQGAGAEAFF
DNA: TGTGCCAGCAGCCGGGGACAGGGGGCAGGCGCTGAAGCTTTCTTT

V: TRBV2
D: -
J: TRBJ2-1
size: few
CDR3: CASSPLANSYNEQFF
DNA: TGTGCCAGCAGCCCACTAGCTAACTCCTACAATGAGCAGTTCTTC

V: TRBV4-1
D: TRBD1
J: TRBJ2-3
size: -
CDR3: CASSQGRRQGVIGAHSDTQYF
DNA: TGCGCCAGCAGCCAAGGTCGTAGACAGGGGGTCATTGGAGCTCACTCAGATACGCAGTATTTT

V: TRBV30
D: TRBD1
J: TRBJ1-2
size: few
CDR3: CAWSVKGGAPNYGYTF
DNA: TGTGCCTGGAGTGTAAAAGGGGGCGCCCCCAACTATGGCTACACCTTC